This TCR beta chain was recorded in a study of preoperative IRX-2 immunotherapy in early breast cancer. The protocol was immunoSEQ multiplex PCR, while the TCRdb copy is restricted to in-frame clones and leaves out a portion. This sample has 20,000 to 30,000 clones, with roughly 80% found just once. This sample's treatment: preoperative locoregional IRX-2 cytokine immunotherapy. Patients received preoperative, locoregional IRX-2 cytokine immunotherapy in a phase Ib study. Sequenced material: lymph node tissue, taken after IRX-2 immunotherapy. The receptor's source is a human donor with breast cancer.

CDR3 in DNA: TGTGCCAGCGGGAGATGGGTGGCAGATACGCAGTATTTT. It is translated as CASGRWVADTQYF. The chain links TRBV7-8 to TRBJ2-3, with D perhaps TRBD2 (5 bases). Trimming took off 8 bases at V and 4 bases at J, with 13 bases between the two ends. The CDR3 is made up of 13 amino acids. Germline V gives CDR1 SGHVS, CDR2 FQNEAQ.